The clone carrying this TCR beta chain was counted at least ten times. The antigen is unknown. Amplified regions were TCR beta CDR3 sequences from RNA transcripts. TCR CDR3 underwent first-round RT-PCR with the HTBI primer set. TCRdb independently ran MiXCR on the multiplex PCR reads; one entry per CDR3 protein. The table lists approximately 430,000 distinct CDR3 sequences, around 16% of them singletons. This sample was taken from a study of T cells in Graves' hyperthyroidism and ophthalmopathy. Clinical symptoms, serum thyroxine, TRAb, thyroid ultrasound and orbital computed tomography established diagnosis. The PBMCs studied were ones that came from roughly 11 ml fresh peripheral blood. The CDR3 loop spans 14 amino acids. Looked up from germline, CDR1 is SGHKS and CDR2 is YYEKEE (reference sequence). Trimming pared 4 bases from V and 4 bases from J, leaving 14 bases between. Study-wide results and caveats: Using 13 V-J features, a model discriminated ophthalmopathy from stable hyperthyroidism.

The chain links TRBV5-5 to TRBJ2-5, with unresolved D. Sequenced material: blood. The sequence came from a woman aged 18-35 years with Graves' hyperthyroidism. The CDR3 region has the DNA TGTGCCAGCAGCGCTAATGATTTGCGAGAGACCCAGTACTTC. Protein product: CASSANDLRETQYF.